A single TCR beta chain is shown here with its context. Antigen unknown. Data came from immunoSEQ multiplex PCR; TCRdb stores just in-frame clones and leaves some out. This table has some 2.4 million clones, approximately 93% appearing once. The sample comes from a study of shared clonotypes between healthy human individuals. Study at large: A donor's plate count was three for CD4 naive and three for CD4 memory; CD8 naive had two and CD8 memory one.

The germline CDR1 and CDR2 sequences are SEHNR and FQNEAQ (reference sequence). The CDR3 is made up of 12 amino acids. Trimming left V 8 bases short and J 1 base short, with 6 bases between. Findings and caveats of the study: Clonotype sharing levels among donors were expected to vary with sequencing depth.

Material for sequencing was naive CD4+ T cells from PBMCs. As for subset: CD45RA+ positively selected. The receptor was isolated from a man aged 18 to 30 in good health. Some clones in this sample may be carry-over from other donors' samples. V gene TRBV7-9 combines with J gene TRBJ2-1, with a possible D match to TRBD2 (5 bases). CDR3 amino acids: CASPGSYNEQFF. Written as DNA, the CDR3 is TGTGCCAGCCCGGGATCCTACAATGAGCAGTTCTTC.